This TCR beta chain emerged from a study of T-cell reconstitution after alpha-beta-depleted transplantation in children. Library preparation (for TCRbeta) was performed with unique molecular identifiers. MiXCR, applied by TCRdb to the PCR reads, yields one record per CDR3 protein. This table has about 540,000 distinct CDR3 sequences, around 18% appearing once. This clonotype was seen more than once but under ten times. V was clipped by 6 bases and J by 6 bases, with 11 bases between them. CDR3 length equals 13 residues. The V call is TRBV12-3 or TRBV12-4, the J call TRBJ2-2; D is undetermined. This clonotype originated in a human donor who donated a stem cell graft to a child with acute lymphoblastic leukemia. The starting material was PBMCs from the stem cell graft donor, obtained from the stem cell graft. This CDR3 is CASSSLDAGELFF. The CDR3 DNA reads as TGTGCCAGCAGCTCCCTCGATGCCGGGGAGCTGTTTTTT.